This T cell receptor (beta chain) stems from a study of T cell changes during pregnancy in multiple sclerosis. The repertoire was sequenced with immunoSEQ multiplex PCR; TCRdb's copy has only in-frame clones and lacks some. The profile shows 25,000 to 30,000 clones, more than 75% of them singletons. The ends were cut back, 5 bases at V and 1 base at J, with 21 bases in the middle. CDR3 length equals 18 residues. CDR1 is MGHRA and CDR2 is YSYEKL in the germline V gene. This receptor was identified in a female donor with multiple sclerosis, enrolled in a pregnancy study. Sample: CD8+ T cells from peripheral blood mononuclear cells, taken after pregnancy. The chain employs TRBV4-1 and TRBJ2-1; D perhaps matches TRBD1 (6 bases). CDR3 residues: CASSGVASGVRSYNEQFF. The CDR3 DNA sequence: TGCGCCAGCAGCGGAGTAGCCTCAGGGGTGAGGTCCTACAATGAGCAGTTCTTC.